Listed here are 28 T cell receptor beta chains from one sample, sequenced in a study of blood T cell repertoires in COVID-19. TCRdb's table, derived via immunoSEQ multiplex PCR, lists solely in-frame clones and lacks some. The sample records 250,000 to 350,000 clones, approximately 85% being singletons. Sequences were obtained from PBMCs or T cells enriched from blood (not recorded which). These receptor sequences come from a woman aged 30 to 39 who had recovered from COVID-19.

This chain uses TRBV7-2 with TRBJ2-5; a possible D gene is TRBD1 (6 bases). V was cut by 5 bases and J by 4 bases, with 14 bases left in between. Germline CDR1 reads SGHTA; CDR2 reads FQGNSA. The CDR3 contains 14 residues. The CDR3 nucleotides read TGTGCCAGCAGCATAACTCCCAGGGGAGAGACCCAGTACTTC. As protein: CASSITPRGETQYF.

The CDR3 bases are TGTGCCAGCAGTTTATTACAGGGCTACAATGAGCAGTTCTTC. This encodes CASSLLQGYNEQFF. The rearrangement links TRBV28 to TRBJ2-1; possible D gene TRBD1, 6 bases. CDR3 size: 14 residues. Germline values: CDR1 MDHEN, CDR2 SYDVKM. The V end lost 1 base, the J end lost 3 bases, and 7 bases lay between the germline ends.

The chain combines TRBV30 with TRBJ2-3; the D gene is possibly TRBD2 (5 bases). This CDR3 comprises 13 residues. V lost 0 bases and J lost 7, with 11 bases in between. Looked up from germline, CDR1 is GTSNPN and CDR2 is SVGIG (reference sequence). The CDR3 spells CAWSVQSGNTQYF. For the CDR3, the DNA is TGTGCCTGGAGTGTACAGTCGGGGAATACGCAGTATTTT.

This clone was seen a few times. The chain is built from TRBV5-4 and TRBJ2-5; weak D call: TRBD1 (6 bases). This CDR3 has 13 amino acids. V lost 4 bases and J lost 2, with 9 bases in between. Germline V CDR1 and CDR2: SGHNT, YYREEE (reference sequence). The CDR3 region is CASSRGQQETQYF. The CDR3 DNA follows: TGTGCCAGCAGCCGAGGACAGCAAGAGACCCAGTACTTC.

V and J are TRBV3-1 (or the pseudogene TRBV3-2) and TRBJ1-1; no firm D call. V dropped 4 bases and J dropped 6 bases, with 15 bases sitting between them. This CDR3 contains 14 residues. Germline V gene data show CDR1 as LGHDT and CDR2 as YNNKEL (reference sequence). The CDR3 DNA reads TGTGCCAGCAGCCCCCCCCTCGGTAGCGCTGAAGCTTTCTTT. Translating gives CASSPPLGSAEAFF.

The gene calls are TRBV3-1 (or the pseudogene TRBV3-2) and TRBJ2-7, with 12 bases identical to TRBD2. This CDR3 contains 15 residues. Germline V gene sequence: CDR1 LGHDT, CDR2 YNNKEL (reference sequence). The ends lost 6 bases at V and 4 bases at J; junction bases unmatched: 7. CDR3 region: CASSHRTSGDYEQYF. CDR3 bases: TGTGCCAGCAGTCATAGGACTAGCGGGGATTACGAGCAGTACTTC.

This rearrangement joins TRBV7-2 to TRBJ1-2; a weak D match, TRBD1 (5 bases). CDR3 length: 15 residues. V was trimmed by 1 base and J by 1 base, leaving 10 bases between them. Germline CDR1 and CDR2: SGHTA and FQGNSA. The chain's CDR3 is CASSLDPGVNYGYTF. CDR3 in DNA: TGTGCCAGCAGCTTAGATCCGGGGGTTAACTATGGCTACACCTTC.

This clone was seen more than once but under ten times. The chain combines TRBV19 with TRBJ2-2; TRBD1 aligns across 11 bases. Trimming removed 5 bases from V and 4 bases from J; junction bases left unmatched: 3. CDR1 and CDR2 from the germline V gene are LNHDA and SQIVND (reference sequence). The CDR3 is 15 amino acids. The CDR3 here is CASSLGQGATGELFF. The CDR3 coding sequence is TGTGCCAGTAGTCTAGGACAGGGGGCCACCGGGGAGCTGTTTTTT.

In nucleotides, the CDR3 is TGCAGCGTTGTAGGGACAGCGACTTCAGGCGAGCAGTACTTC. Amino acids: CSVVGTATSGEQYF. The chain is built from TRBV29-1 and TRBJ2-7, with 7 positions matching TRBD1. Germline trimming cut 4 bases from V and 6 bases from J; bases unmatched to any gene: 12. This CDR3 is 14 amino acids long. CDR1 and CDR2 (germline): SQVTM, ANQGSEA.

This clone has just one count. The chain links TRBV7-3 to TRBJ2-3; 12 nucleotides match TRBD2. Losses at the gene ends were 2 bases for V and 4 bases for J; bases not matched to a gene: 4. This CDR3 contains 16 residues. CDR1 is SGHTA and CDR2 is FQGTGA in the germline V gene. The CDR3 reads CASSLGLAGGSDTQYF. The CDR3 DNA follows: TGTGCCAGCAGCTTAGGGCTAGCGGGAGGGTCAGATACGCAGTATTTT.

In nucleotides, the CDR3 is TGTGCCAGCAGCCCTCGGGGAGGGGGAAGTCAGCCCCAGCATTTT. Translated: CASSPRGGGSQPQHF. J is TRBJ1-5 and V is TRBV7-9; maybe TRBD1 (6 bases). CDR3 size: 15 residues. In germline, CDR1 is SEHNR, CDR2 FQNEAQ (reference sequence). The V gene lost 5 bases and the J gene lost 6 bases, with 17 bases spanning the gap.

The gene calls are TRBV28 and TRBJ2-1, with 10 bases that match TRBD1. CDR1 and CDR2 (germline): MDHEN, SYDVKM. This CDR3 comprises 17 residues. After removal of 5 bases from V and 7 bases from J, the junction contained 14 bases not matched to a gene. The CDR3 here is CASSPRPGTGVLNEQFF. The CDR3 nucleotides are TGTGCCAGCAGTCCACGCCCCGGGACAGGGGTGCTTAATGAGCAGTTCTTC.

The chain uses TRBV28 and TRBJ2-1; 13 bases line up with TRBD2. The CDR3 extends over 15 amino acids. The germline CDR1 and CDR2 sequences are MDHEN and SYDVKM. J lost 8 bases, V lost 5 bases, and 6 bases had no gene match. The CDR3 spells CASSPRTSGSYEQFF. CDR3 in DNA: TGTGCCAGCAGTCCAAGGACTAGCGGGAGTTATGAGCAGTTCTTC.

The rearrangement uses TRBV28 and TRBJ2-7, with a weak D call TRBD2 (6 bases). V lost 6 bases and J lost 2, with 17 bases in between. The CDR3 loop spans 15 amino acids. In germline, CDR1 is MDHEN, CDR2 SYDVKM. The CDR3 sequence is CASRGEAGNPYEQYF. The CDR3 region has the DNA TGTGCCAGCAGGGGAGAAGCGGGTAATCCCTACGAGCAGTACTTC. Full variable domain (rest looked up from reference TRBV28 and TRBJ2-7): DVKVTQSSRYLVKRTGEKVFLECVQDMDHENMFWYRQDPGLGLRLIYFSYDVKMKEKGDIPEGYSVSREKKERFSLILESASTNQTSMYLCASRGEAGNPYEQYFGPGTRLTVT.

The chain uses TRBV28 and TRBJ1-2, with D possibly being TRBD1 (6 bases). The CDR3 extends over 17 amino acids. The germline V gene has CDR1 MDHEN and CDR2 SYDVKM. Trimming left V 3 bases short and J 6 bases short, with 23 bases between. The CDR3 DNA reads TGTGCCAGCAGTTTTACAGGGTGGGGCACGGCCGGAGATGGCTACACCTTC. As protein: CASSFTGWGTAGDGYTF.

The J gene is TRBJ2-1, the V gene TRBV5-6, with a possible D match to TRBD2 (5 bases). The CDR3 length is 15 residues. V was pared by 0 bases and J by 5 bases, with 12 bases between. Germline V lookup: CDR1 SGHDT, CDR2 YYEEEE. The CDR3 coding sequence is TGTGCCAGCAGCTTGGTTCCAAAGAGGGACAATGAGCAGTTCTTC. Translating it yields CASSLVPKRDNEQFF. The full variable domain, with the rest looked up from reference TRBV5-6 and TRBJ2-1, is DAGVTQSPTHLIKTRGQQVTLRCSPKSGHDTVSWYQQALGQGPQFIFQYYEEEERQRGNFPDRFSGHQFPNYSSELNVNALLLGDSALYLCASSLVPKRDNEQFFGPGTRLTVL.

This chain joins TRBV28 and TRBJ2-1; TRBD1 might be the D (7 bases). Germline-derived CDR1 and CDR2 are MDHEN and SYDVKM. Trimming pared 5 bases from V and 8 bases from J, leaving 16 bases between. The length of the CDR3 is 14 residues. CDR3: CASSRQGGFDEQFF. The CDR3 region has the DNA TGTGCCAGCAGTCGACAGGGAGGATTTGATGAGCAGTTCTTC.

The chain employs TRBV10-3 and TRBJ2-7; D gene unclear. CDR1 is ENHRY and CDR2 is SYGVKD in the germline V gene. The CDR3 loop spans 15 amino acids. Trimming stripped 11 bases from V and 5 bases from J, with 25 bases between. CDR3 loop: CASCELVGPPNEQYF. The CDR3, as DNA: TGTGCCTCCTGTGAGCTAGTCGGCCCGCCCAACGAGCAGTACTTC.

The rearrangement links TRBV5-5 to TRBJ1-2; D remains unclear. The CDR3 has 15 residues. Trimming shortened V by 3 bases and J by 0 bases, and 12 bases separated the two germline ends. Germline V gene data show CDR1 as SGHKS and CDR2 as YYEKEE (reference sequence). CDR3 nucleotide sequence: TGTGCCAGCAGCTCACCCTTCCTAGCTAACTATGGCTACACCTTC. It is translated as CASSSPFLANYGYTF. Complete variable domain (other parts from reference TRBV5-5 and TRBJ1-2): DAGVTQSPTHLIKTRGQQVTLRCSPISGHKSVSWYQQVLGQGPQFIFQYYEKEERGRGNFPDRFSARQFPNYSSELNVNALLLGDSALYLCASSSPFLANYGYTFGSGTRLTVV.

This clone was counted a single time. The J gene is TRBJ2-7, the V gene TRBV2; 9 bases agree with TRBD1. This CDR3 has 13 amino acids. Germline V gives CDR1 SNHLY, CDR2 FYNNEI. The V and J ends lost 6 bases and 6 bases, in that order; junction bases with no gene match: 6. The CDR3 here is CASSTQGASEQYF. CDR3 nucleotide sequence: TGTGCCAGCAGCACACAGGGGGCGAGCGAGCAGTACTTC.

This rearrangement joins TRBV29-1 to TRBJ1-1; 7 positions agree with TRBD1. Germline loops: CDR1 SQVTM, CDR2 ANQGSEA. With V trimmed by 4 bases and J by 2 bases, 7 bases remained unmatched. This CDR3 is built from 14 residues. The CDR3 is CSVAGTEFNTEAFF. For the CDR3, the DNA is TGCAGCGTTGCCGGGACAGAATTTAACACTGAAGCTTTCTTT.

The CDR3 here is CASRPLMGLQGNTIYF. In nucleotides, the CDR3 is TGCGCCAGCAGGCCCTTGATGGGGCTTCAAGGAAACACCATATATTTT. The rearrangement links TRBV10-2 to TRBJ1-3; D may be TRBD1 (5 bases). Trimming shortened V by 6 bases and J by 4 bases, and 19 bases separated the two germline ends. Germline CDR1 WSHSY, CDR2 SAAADI. The CDR3 is 16 amino acids.

The chain combines TRBV4-1 with TRBJ2-1; TRBD2 matches at 7 bases. Germline loops: CDR1 MGHRA, CDR2 YSYEKL. This CDR3 contains 17 residues. The junction had 11 bases not matched to a gene; V was cut back by 6 bases and J by 0 bases. The CDR3 bases are TGCGCCAGCAGACACTCGGCTGGCGGGAGCTCCTACAATGAGCAGTTCTTC. This gives the protein CASRHSAGGSSYNEQFF.

This clone was detected once. The chain combines TRBV11-2 with TRBJ1-6; D gene ambiguous. There are 17 residues in the CDR3. V was cut by 5 bases and J by 8 bases, with 22 bases left in between. The germline gives CDR1 SGHAT, CDR2 FQNNGV. In DNA form, the CDR3 reads TGTGCCAGCAGCCTGGGCTACCGAGACCGGGATGATTCACCCCTCCACTTT. Protein: CASSLGYRDRDDSPLHF.

This chain uses TRBV19 with TRBJ1-1; 9 bases map to TRBD1. Unmatched junction bases numbered 17, after V lost 10 bases and J lost 5 bases. CDR3 length: 16 residues. CDR1 is LNHDA and CDR2 is SQIVND in the germline V gene (reference sequence). The CDR3 sequence is CATVPGQGLGWTEAFF. CDR3 in DNA: TGTGCCACCGTACCGGGACAGGGACTGGGTTGGACTGAAGCTTTCTTT.

As for this clone: Other DNA sequences from this sample encode an identical CDR3 as well. This chain connects TRBV27 to TRBJ2-1, with 9 bases that match TRBD2. V was clipped by 3 bases and J by 1 base; unmatched bases: 1. Germline lookup yields CDR1 MNHEY and CDR2 SMNVEV (reference sequence). The CDR3 spans 15 residues. The CDR3 sequence is CASSLTSGSYNEQFF. In DNA form, the CDR3 reads TGTGCCAGCAGTTTGACTAGCGGTTCCTACAATGAGCAGTTCTTC.

This clone showed up just a few times. The V gene is TRBV7-9, the J gene TRBJ1-2; no reliable D call. The V gene lost 4 bases and the J gene lost 5 bases, with 20 bases spanning the gap. Germline-derived CDR1 and CDR2 are SEHNR and FQNEAQ (reference sequence). This CDR3 has 16 amino acids. CDR3 amino acids: CASSSPRRMSVYGYTF. The CDR3 DNA reads as TGTGCCAGCAGCTCCCCCAGGAGGATGTCCGTGTATGGCTACACCTTC.

The chain links TRBV7-2 to TRBJ1-2; 8 bases align to TRBD1. With V trimmed by 4 bases and J by 5 bases, 12 bases remained unmatched. CDR1 is SGHTA and CDR2 is FQGNSA in the germline V gene. The CDR3 extends over 16 amino acids. Here the CDR3 reads CASSSIEGTGGYGYTF. The CDR3 coding sequence is TGTGCCAGCAGCTCTATTGAAGGGACAGGAGGATATGGCTACACCTTC. The variable domain in full, completed from reference TRBV7-2 and TRBJ1-2, reads GAGVSQSPSNKVTEKGKDVELRCDPISGHTALYWYRQSLGQGLEFLIYFQGNSAPDKSGLPSDRFSAERTGGSVSTLTIQRTQQEDSAVYLCASSSIEGTGGYGYTFGSGTRLTVV.